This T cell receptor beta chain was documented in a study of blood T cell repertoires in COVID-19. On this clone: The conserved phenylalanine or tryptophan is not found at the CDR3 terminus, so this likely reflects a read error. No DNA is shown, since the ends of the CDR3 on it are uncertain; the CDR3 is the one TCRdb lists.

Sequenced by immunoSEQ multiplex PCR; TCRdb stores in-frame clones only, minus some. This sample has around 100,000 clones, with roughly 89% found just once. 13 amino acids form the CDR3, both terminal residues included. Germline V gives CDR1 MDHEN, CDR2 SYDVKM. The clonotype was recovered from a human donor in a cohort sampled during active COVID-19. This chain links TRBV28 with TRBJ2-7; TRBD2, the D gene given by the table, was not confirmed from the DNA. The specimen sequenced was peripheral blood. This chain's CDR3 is CASSLTSGKDVVL.